This entry is about one TCR beta chain. The length of the CDR3 is 15 residues. The germline CDR1 and CDR2 sequences are SGHAT and FQNNGV. V was pared by 6 bases and J by 7 bases, with 8 bases of the junction left unmatched. Profiled with immunoSEQ multiplex PCR; TCRdb holds only in-frame clones, not every one. The profile shows about 160,000 clones, about 85% of them singletons. The sample is drawn from a study of blood T cell repertoires in COVID-19. The clonotype comes from a man between 60 and 75 years old who had recovered from COVID-19. The chain is built from TRBV11-2 and TRBJ2-1; TRBD1 matches 11 bases. Sequencing was performed on peripheral blood. CDR3 DNA: TGTGCCAGCAGTCGGGACAGGGGGGCCCAAAATGAGCAGTTCTTC. It encodes CASSRDRGAQNEQFF.